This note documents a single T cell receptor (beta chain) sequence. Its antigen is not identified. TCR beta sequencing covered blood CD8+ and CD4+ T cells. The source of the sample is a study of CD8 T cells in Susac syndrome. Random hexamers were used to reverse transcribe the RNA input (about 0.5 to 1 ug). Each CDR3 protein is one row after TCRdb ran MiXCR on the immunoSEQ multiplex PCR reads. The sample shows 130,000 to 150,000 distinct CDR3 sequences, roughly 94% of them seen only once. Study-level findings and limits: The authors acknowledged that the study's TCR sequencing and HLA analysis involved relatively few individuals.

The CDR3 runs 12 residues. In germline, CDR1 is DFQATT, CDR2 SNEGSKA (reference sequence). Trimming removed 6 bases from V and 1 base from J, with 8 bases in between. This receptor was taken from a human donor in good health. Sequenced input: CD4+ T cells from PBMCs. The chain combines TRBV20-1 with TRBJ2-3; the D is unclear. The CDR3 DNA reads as TGCAGTGCCGCCACTGGCACAGATACGCAGTATTTT. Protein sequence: CSAATGTDTQYF.